This T cell receptor beta chain was retrieved from a study of PD-L1 blockade in urothelial cancer. The wider study: Counts from blood samples showed a median of 141,255 T cells.

Clones were read by immunoSEQ multiplex PCR, and TCRdb kept only the in-frame ones, dropping some. The sample shows some 110,000 clones, 91% of them seen only once. Time point indicated: peripheral blood 6 weeks after treatment start. With 5 bases clipped from V and 0 bases from J, the junction kept 6 bases outside the gene matches. This CDR3 spans 17 amino acids. CDR1 and CDR2 (germline): SGHTA, FQGNSA. The receptor was derived from a man in his 60s with urothelial cancer. The specimen comprised PBMCs, sampled around atezolizumab (anti-PD-L1) treatment. The chain employs TRBV7-2 and TRBJ2-3; 12 bases line up with TRBD2. The CDR3 DNA sequence: TGTGCCAGCAGCCGAAGGACTAGCGGGACTAGCACAGATACGCAGTATTTT. Translation gives CASSRRTSGTSTDTQYF. The whole variable domain, remainder taken from reference TRBV7-2 and TRBJ2-3, is GAGVSQSPSNKVTEKGKDVELRCDPISGHTALYWYRQSLGQGLEFLIYFQGNSAPDKSGLPSDRFSAERTGGSVSTLTIQRTQQEDSAVYLCASSRRTSGTSTDTQYFGPGTRLTVL.